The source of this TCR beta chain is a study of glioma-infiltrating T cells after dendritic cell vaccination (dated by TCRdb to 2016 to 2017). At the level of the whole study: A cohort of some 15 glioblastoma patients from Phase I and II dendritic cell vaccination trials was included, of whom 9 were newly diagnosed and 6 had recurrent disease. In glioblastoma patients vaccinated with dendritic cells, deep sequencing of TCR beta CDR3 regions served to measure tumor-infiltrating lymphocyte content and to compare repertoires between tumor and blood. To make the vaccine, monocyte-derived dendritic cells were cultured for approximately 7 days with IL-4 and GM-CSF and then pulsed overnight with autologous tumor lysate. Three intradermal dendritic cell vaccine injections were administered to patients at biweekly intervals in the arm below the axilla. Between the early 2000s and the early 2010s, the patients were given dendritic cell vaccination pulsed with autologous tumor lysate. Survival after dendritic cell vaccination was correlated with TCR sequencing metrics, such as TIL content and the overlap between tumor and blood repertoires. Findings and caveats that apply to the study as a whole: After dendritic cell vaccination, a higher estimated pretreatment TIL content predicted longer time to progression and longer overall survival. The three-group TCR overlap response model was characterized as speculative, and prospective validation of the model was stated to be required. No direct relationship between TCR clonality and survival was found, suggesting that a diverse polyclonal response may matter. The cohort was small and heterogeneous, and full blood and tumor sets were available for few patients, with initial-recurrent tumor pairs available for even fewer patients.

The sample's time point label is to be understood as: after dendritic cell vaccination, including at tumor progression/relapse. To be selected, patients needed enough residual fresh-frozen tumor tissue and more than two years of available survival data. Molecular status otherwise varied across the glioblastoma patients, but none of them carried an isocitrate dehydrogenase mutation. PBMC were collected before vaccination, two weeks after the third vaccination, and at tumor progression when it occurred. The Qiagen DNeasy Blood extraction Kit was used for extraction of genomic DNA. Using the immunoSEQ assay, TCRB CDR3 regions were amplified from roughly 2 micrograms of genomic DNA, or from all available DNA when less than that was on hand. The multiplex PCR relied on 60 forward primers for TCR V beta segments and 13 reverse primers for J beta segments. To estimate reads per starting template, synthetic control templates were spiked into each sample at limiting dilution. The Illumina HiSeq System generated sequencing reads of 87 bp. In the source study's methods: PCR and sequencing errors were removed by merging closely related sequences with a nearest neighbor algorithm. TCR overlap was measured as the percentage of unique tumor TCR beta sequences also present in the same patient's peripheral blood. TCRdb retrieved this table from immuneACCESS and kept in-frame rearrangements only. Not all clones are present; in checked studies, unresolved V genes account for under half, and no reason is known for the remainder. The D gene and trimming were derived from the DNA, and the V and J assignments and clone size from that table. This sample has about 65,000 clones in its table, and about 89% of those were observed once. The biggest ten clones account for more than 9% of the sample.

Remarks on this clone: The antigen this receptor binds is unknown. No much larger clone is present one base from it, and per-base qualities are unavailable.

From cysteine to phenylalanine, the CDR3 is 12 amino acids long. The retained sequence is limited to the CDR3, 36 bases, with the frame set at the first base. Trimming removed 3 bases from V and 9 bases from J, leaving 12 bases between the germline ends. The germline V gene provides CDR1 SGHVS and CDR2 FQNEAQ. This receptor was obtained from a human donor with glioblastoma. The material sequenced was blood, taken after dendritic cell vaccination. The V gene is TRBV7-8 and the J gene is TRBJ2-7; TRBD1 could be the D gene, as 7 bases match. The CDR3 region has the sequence CASSLGTAGQYF. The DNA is TGTGCCAGCAGCTTGGGGACAGCGGGGCAGTACTTC. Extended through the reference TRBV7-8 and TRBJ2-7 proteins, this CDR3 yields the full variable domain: GAGVSQSPRYKVAKRGQDVALRCDPISGHVSLFWYQQALGQGPEFLTYFQNEAQLDKSGLPSDRFFAERPEGSVSTLKIQRTQQEDSAVYLCASSLGTAGQYFGPGTRLTVT.